These T cell receptor beta chains were read from a single sample in a study of graft-versus-host responses after intestinal transplantation. The protocol was immunoSEQ multiplex PCR, while the TCRdb copy is restricted to in-frame clones and leaves out a portion. The profile shows 77,000 or so clones, 92% of them singletons. The sample consisted of PBMCs, taken 98 days after intestinal transplantation. These receptors originate from a human patient who received an intestinal transplant, so some T cells may come from the graft donor. Both conserved end residues are part of each CDR3. The D gene is left open where the match is weak. The size field is filled for only some rows; it gives once, few, many or a size class.

- - TRBJ1-3 TRBV12-5 CASNWEGGGNTIYF TGTGCTAGTAATTGGGAAGGAGGTGGAAACACCATATATTTT
few - TRBJ1-3 TRBV28 CASGGVVGTIYF TGTGCCAGTGGGGGGGTGGTGGGCACCATATATTTT
- - TRBJ1-1 TRBV4-1 CASSQDWGGDTEAFF TGCGCCAGCAGCCAAGATTGGGGGGGCGACACTGAAGCTTTCTTT
- - TRBJ2-1 TRBV20-1 CSARVVGEQFF TGCAGTGCTAGAGTGGTCGGTGAGCAGTTCTTC
- - TRBJ1-4 TRBV5-4 CASSLGGGGTNEKLFF TGTGCCAGCAGCTTGGGAGGGGGAGGTACTAATGAAAAACTGTTTTTT
- - TRBJ1-4 TRBV4-1 CASSQVREKLFF TGCGCCAGCAGCCAAGTTCGCGAAAAACTGTTTTTT
- - TRBJ2-7 TRBV2 CASSDTRQSSYEQYF TGTGCCAGCAGTGATACACGACAGAGCTCCTACGAGCAGTACTTC
- - TRBJ2-2 TRBV10-2 CASSEDPSNTGELFF TGCGCCAGCAGTGAGGATCCTTCGAACACCGGGGAGCTGTTTTTT
- - TRBJ2-7 TRBV28 CASSLSGIGYEQYF TGTGCCAGCAGTTTAAGTGGGATAGGCTACGAGCAGTACTTC
once - TRBJ1-5 TRBV6-5 CASNAIGGNQPQHF TGTGCCAGCAATGCGATCGGGGGCAATCAGCCCCAGCATTTT
- - TRBJ1-1 TRBV6-6 CASEFKKRGNTEAFF TGTGCCAGCGAATTTAAGAAACGAGGGAACACTGAAGCTTTCTTT
- TRBD1 TRBJ1-6 TRBV5-4 CASSLAGQGNSPLHF TGTGCCAGCAGCCTGGCGGGACAGGGGAATTCACCCCTCCACTTT
- TRBD2 TRBJ2-5 TRBV2 CASSSKRGEETQYF TGTGCCAGCAGTTCCAAGCGGGGAGAAGAGACCCAGTACTTC
- - TRBJ1-3 TRBV12-5 CASGQSREYGNTIYF TGTGCTAGTGGTCAATCGCGGGAGTATGGAAACACCATATATTTT
- TRBD2 TRBJ2-7 TRBV4-2 CASSLGRGTYEQYF TGTGCCAGCAGCCTCGGGAGGGGGACTTACGAGCAGTACTTC
- TRBD1 TRBJ2-7 TRBV7-9 CASTSTRDRVYHEQYF TGTGCCAGCACCTCAACTCGGGACAGGGTTTACCACGAGCAGTACTTC
- - TRBJ2-5 TRBV21-1 CASSKAGSIRSSWGETQYF TGTGCCAGCAGCAAAGCGGGGAGTATCAGGTCCTCGTGGGGAGAGACCCAGTACTTC
- TRBD1 TRBJ2-7 TRBV7-2 CASSFTGTVAYEQYF TGTGCCAGCAGCTTTACCGGGACAGTTGCCTACGAGCAGTACTTC
- TRBD1 TRBJ2-7 TRBV7-9 CASSFPGQGAPSSYEQYF TGTGCCAGCAGCTTCCCGGGACAGGGGGCTCCTAGCTCCTACGAGCAGTACTTC
- - TRBJ2-7 TRBV5-1 CASIEEGVGEQYF TGCGCCAGCATCGAGGAGGGGGTGGGCGAGCAGTACTTC
few TRBD1 TRBJ2-7 TRBV5-1 CASSLRGLEFYEQYF TGCGCCAGCAGCCTGAGGGGGCTGGAGTTCTACGAGCAGTACTTC
- TRBD2 TRBJ2-3 TRBV15 CATSRAVAGAAQYF TGTGCCACCAGCAGAGCGGTAGCGGGGGCTGCGCAGTATTTT
- - TRBJ1-6 TRBV15 CATSRDKRERDNSPLHF TGTGCCACCAGCAGAGATAAGAGGGAAAGGGATAATTCACCCCTCCACTTT
- - TRBJ2-3 TRBV27 CASSLYGGISTDTQYF TGTGCCAGCAGTTTATATGGAGGGATTAGCACAGATACGCAGTATTTT
- - TRBJ2-2 TRBV9 CASSVGGGTGELFF TGTGCCAGCAGCGTAGGAGGAGGGACCGGGGAGCTGTTTTTT
- TRBD2 TRBJ2-3 TRBV10-1 CASSETRGGADTQYF TGCGCCAGCAGTGAAACAAGGGGAGGGGCAGATACGCAGTATTTT
few - TRBJ2-1 TRBV5-1 CASSLGGTLYNEQFF TGCGCCAGCAGCTTGGGGGGGACCTTGTACAATGAGCAGTTCTTC
- - TRBJ1-2 TRBV6-6 CASRAVGQFYGYTF TGTGCCAGCAGGGCCGTCGGGCAGTTTTATGGCTACACCTTC
- - TRBJ2-7 TRBV4-1 CASSQESTAYEQYF TGCGCCAGCAGCCAAGAGAGCACAGCCTACGAGCAGTACTTC
- TRBD1 TRBJ2-1 TRBV6-7 CASGKTGGPSSRSNEQFF TGTGCCAGCGGTAAGACAGGGGGGCCTTCCTCGAGGTCGAATGAGCAGTTCTTC
- - TRBJ1-4 TRBV6-5 CASSYGEKLFF TGTGCCAGCAGTTACGGTGAAAAACTGTTTTTT
- - TRBJ1-6 TRBV7-2 CASSPRVAYNSPLHF TGTGCCAGCAGCCCCCGGGTCGCCTATAATTCACCCCTCCACTTT
- TRBD1 TRBJ2-7 TRBV6-5 CASKGTGAFSYEQYF TGTGCCAGCAAGGGGACAGGGGCCTTCTCCTACGAGCAGTACTTC
- TRBD1 TRBJ1-2 TRBV19 CASSMDRGEGNGYTF TGTGCCAGTAGTATGGACAGGGGAGAGGGTAATGGCTACACCTTC
- - TRBJ1-2 TRBV5-1 CASSLGRGNYGYTF TGCGCCAGCAGCTTGGGTAGGGGAAACTATGGCTACACCTTC
- TRBD1 TRBJ2-5 TRBV11-2 CASSLEPTGGISGTQYF TGTGCCAGCAGCTTAGAGCCCACAGGGGGAATTTCGGGGACCCAGTACTTC
once - TRBJ2-7 TRBV19 CASSILGAYEQYF TGTGCCAGTAGTATCCTGGGAGCCTACGAGCAGTACTTC
once TRBD1 TRBJ2-7 TRBV5-1 CASRRSGQTSYEQYF TGCGCCAGCAGGCGATCGGGACAGACGTCTTACGAGCAGTACTTC
- - TRBJ2-1 TRBV6-5 CATGTPHEQFF TGTGCCACTGGGACTCCCCATGAGCAGTTCTTC
- - TRBJ2-1 TRBV5-4 CASSLGLVGEYNEQFF TGTGCCAGCAGCTTGGGACTAGTGGGGGAGTACAATGAGCAGTTCTTC
once - TRBJ2-2 TRBV29-1 CSVELGELFF TGCAGCGTTGAATTGGGGGAGCTGTTTTTT
- TRBD2 TRBJ2-2 TRBV5-6 CASSQLAGGPSGELFF TGTGCCAGCAGCCAACTAGCGGGGGGGCCTTCCGGGGAGCTGTTTTTT
few - TRBJ1-4 TRBV6-1 CASSERWQGLAPFDEKLFF TGTGCCAGCAGTGAAAGGTGGCAAGGACTAGCCCCTTTCGATGAAAAACTGTTTTTT
- TRBD1 TRBJ2-7 TRBV14 CASSQSPGQRTYEQYF TGTGCCAGCAGCCAATCCCCGGGACAGCGAACCTACGAGCAGTACTTC
- TRBD2 TRBJ2-3 TRBV28 CASSWRLAGDTQYF TGTGCCAGCAGCTGGAGACTAGCGGGAGATACGCAGTATTTT
- - TRBJ2-7 TRBV7-6 CASSPARELLVNEQYF TGTGCCAGCAGCCCGGCCCGCGAACTCCTAGTTAACGAGCAGTACTTC
- - TRBJ2-7 TRBV13 CASGQFVSYEQYF TGTGCCAGCGGGCAGTTCGTCTCCTACGAGCAGTACTTC
- TRBD2 TRBJ2-3 TRBV6-4 CASSDSSGGAPDTQYF TGTGCCAGCAGTGACTCGAGCGGGGGGGCCCCAGATACGCAGTATTTT
medium-sized - TRBJ2-7 TRBV28 CASSFGRVNSYEQYF TGTGCCAGCAGTTTTGGGAGAGTGAATTCCTACGAGCAGTACTTC
- TRBD1 TRBJ2-7 TRBV29-1 CSVARTGTYEQYF TGCAGCGTCGCCAGGACAGGGACCTACGAGCAGTACTTC
- - TRBJ1-2 TRBV6-5 CASSPLFSRGDGYTF TGTGCCAGCAGTCCCCTTTTCTCGCGGGGGGATGGCTACACCTTC
- TRBD2 TRBJ2-7 TRBV29-1 CSVEGGSGDEQYF TGCAGCGTTGAAGGGGGGAGCGGGGACGAGCAGTACTTC
- - TRBJ2-1 TRBV28 CASSQSGEYNEQFF TGTGCCAGCAGTCAGTCAGGCGAATACAATGAGCAGTTCTTC
- - TRBJ1-2 TRBV9 CASSPLVGGIFGYTF TGTGCCAGCAGCCCCCTAGTGGGGGGAATCTTTGGCTACACCTTC
- TRBD2 TRBJ2-5 TRBV25-1 CASSEYIGGLQETQYF TGTGCCAGCAGTGAATATATTGGGGGACTACAAGAGACCCAGTACTTC
- - TRBJ2-7 TRBV28 CASSLGGRYEQYF TGTGCCAGCAGTTTGGGGGGGCGCTACGAGCAGTACTTC
- - TRBJ1-3 TRBV6-1 CASSLLTGSGNTIYF TGTGCCAGCAGTCTCCTTACAGGGTCTGGAAACACCATATATTTT
- - TRBJ1-2 TRBV7-9 CASSLRDVPRYGYTF TGTGCCAGCAGCTTAAGGGACGTCCCTCGGTATGGCTACACCTTC
- TRBD1 TRBJ1-2 TRBV9 CASSGTGGGYTF TGTGCCAGCAGCGGGACAGGGGGCGGCTACACCTTC